A selection of T cell receptor beta chains follows, all from one sample in a study of CD8+CD57+ T cells in acquired aplastic anemia. In TCRdb, the reads were re-called with MiXCR into one record per CDR3 protein. The sample has approximately 380,000 distinct CDR3 sequences; roughly 64% are singletons. Sequencing was carried out using sorted CD4+, CD8+, or CD8+CD57+ T cells (not recorded which) from PBMCs. The receptors shown here come from a human donor in good health, serving as a control. CDR3s include the opening cysteine and the closing phenylalanine or tryptophan. A D gene is named only where the DNA matches it firmly. Clone size is not always given. Where it is, it says once, few, many or a class for expanded clones.

D gene: -; J gene: TRBJ2-3; V gene: TRBV14; clone size: -; CDR3 protein: CASSFRPRGGTDTQYF; CDR3 DNA: TGTGCCAGCAGCTTCCGTCCTCGCGGGGGCACAGATACGCAGTATTTT
D gene: -; J gene: TRBJ1-2; V gene: TRBV5-1; clone size: -; CDR3 protein: CASRMAGVWDGYTF; CDR3 DNA: TGCGCCAGCAGGATGGCGGGGGTGTGGGATGGCTACACCTTC
D gene: -; J gene: TRBJ2-2; V gene: TRBV5-4; clone size: -; CDR3 protein: CASSLAAGVNTGELFF; CDR3 DNA: TGTGCCAGCAGCTTGGCAGCAGGGGTGAACACCGGGGAGCTGTTTTTT
D gene: -; J gene: TRBJ1-1; V gene: TRBV7-2; clone size: few; CDR3 protein: CASSLSARGTEAFF; CDR3 DNA: TGTGCCAGCAGTTTATCGGCCAGGGGCACTGAAGCTTTCTTT
D gene: -; J gene: TRBJ1-3; V gene: TRBV3-1; clone size: many; CDR3 protein: CASSQAAVTGNTIYF; CDR3 DNA: TGTGCCAGCAGCCAGGCGGCGGTGACTGGAAACACCATATATTTT
D gene: -; J gene: TRBJ2-1; V gene: TRBV7-3; clone size: -; CDR3 protein: CASSIAGRGGGEQFF; CDR3 DNA: TGTGCCAGTAGCATAGCCGGAAGGGGCGGAGGTGAGCAGTTCTTC
D gene: TRBD1; J gene: TRBJ2-7; V gene: TRBV24-1; clone size: -; CDR3 protein: CATSDRDRGVKNEQYF; CDR3 DNA: TGTGCCACCAGTGATAGGGACAGGGGGGTCAAAAACGAGCAGTACTTC
D gene: TRBD2; J gene: TRBJ2-7; V gene: TRBV20-1; clone size: -; CDR3 protein: CSAGGLTGHEPYEQYF; CDR3 DNA: TGCAGTGCGGGAGGGTTAACTGGGCACGAACCCTACGAGCAGTACTTC
D gene: -; J gene: TRBJ1-4; V gene: TRBV5-1; clone size: -; CDR3 protein: CATSWGLDERLFF; CDR3 DNA: TGTGCCACCTCCTGGGGGCTCGACGAAAGACTGTTTTTT
D gene: -; J gene: TRBJ1-2; V gene: TRBV5-1; clone size: -; CDR3 protein: CASSFVPGDSYTF; CDR3 DNA: TGCGCCAGCAGCTTCGTCCCCGGAGACAGCTACACCTTC
D gene: -; J gene: TRBJ2-5; V gene: TRBV2; clone size: -; CDR3 protein: CASRGGPEDTQYF; CDR3 DNA: TGTGCCAGCAGAGGGGGTCCCGAAGACACCCAGTACTTC
D gene: TRBD1; J gene: TRBJ2-1; V gene: TRBV27; clone size: few; CDR3 protein: CASSLLGQGATEQFF; CDR3 DNA: TGTGCCAGCAGTTTACTCGGACAGGGGGCTACTGAGCAGTTCTTC
D gene: -; J gene: TRBJ2-7; V gene: TRBV6-1; clone size: many; CDR3 protein: CASRQPGIRSEQYF; CDR3 DNA: TGTGCCAGCAGACAGCCAGGTATCCGCTCCGAGCAGTACTTC
D gene: -; J gene: TRBJ2-3; V gene: TRBV20-1; clone size: -; CDR3 protein: CSAGSATVDTDTQYF; CDR3 DNA: TGCAGTGCCGGATCCGCGACAGTCGACACGGATACGCAGTATTTT
D gene: TRBD1; J gene: TRBJ1-1; V gene: TRBV5-1; clone size: once; CDR3 protein: CASSLGQGPGTEAFF; CDR3 DNA: TGCGCCAGCAGCTTGGGACAGGGCCCAGGCACTGAAGCTTTCTTT
D gene: TRBD2; J gene: TRBJ2-2; V gene: TRBV20-1; clone size: -; CDR3 protein: CSAQKRIAGRNTGELFF; CDR3 DNA: TGCAGTGCTCAGAAGAGGATAGCGGGACGCAACACCGGGGAGCTGTTTTTT
D gene: TRBD1; J gene: TRBJ2-5; V gene: TRBV19; clone size: -; CDR3 protein: CASRRDSMDGEETPYF; CDR3 DNA: TGTGCCAGTCGCCGGGACAGTATGGATGGGGAAGAGACCCCGTACTTC
D gene: -; J gene: TRBJ1-6; V gene: TRBV19; clone size: many; CDR3 protein: CASSNPDSPLHF; CDR3 DNA: TGTGCCAGTAGTAACCCAGACTCACCCCTCCACTTT
D gene: TRBD2; J gene: TRBJ2-1; V gene: TRBV20-1; clone size: few; CDR3 protein: CSARVSGGPSQQFF; CDR3 DNA: TGCAGTGCTAGAGTTAGCGGGGGCCCGTCGCAGCAGTTCTTC
D gene: -; J gene: TRBJ1-2; V gene: TRBV5-1; clone size: once; CDR3 protein: CASSVDAYYGYTF; CDR3 DNA: TGTGCCAGCAGCGTGGACGCGTACTATGGCTACACCTTC
D gene: -; J gene: TRBJ2-1; V gene: TRBV2; clone size: -; CDR3 protein: CASKDRHGINHAQFF; CDR3 DNA: TGTGCCAGCAAGGATCGGCACGGCATCAATCATGCGCAGTTCTTC
D gene: -; J gene: TRBJ2-7; V gene: TRBV20-1; clone size: -; CDR3 protein: CSARTWDGGDYEQYF; CDR3 DNA: TGCAGTGCTAGAACTTGGGACGGCGGTGACTACGAGCAGTACTTC
D gene: -; J gene: TRBJ2-2; V gene: TRBV7-2; clone size: -; CDR3 protein: CASSLARDARELFF; CDR3 DNA: TGTGCCAGCAGCTTAGCGCGTGACGCCAGGGAGCTGTTTTTT
D gene: -; J gene: TRBJ1-2; V gene: TRBV7-8; clone size: -; CDR3 protein: CASSIDHKEKGDDGYTF; CDR3 DNA: TGTGCCAGTAGTATAGACCACAAGGAGAAAGGGGACGACGGCTACACCTTC
D gene: -; J gene: TRBJ2-7; V gene: TRBV7-8; clone size: -; CDR3 protein: CASSLEQTYAQYF; CDR3 DNA: TGTGCCAGCAGCTTAGAGCAAACTTACGCGCAGTACTTC
D gene: -; J gene: TRBJ1-5; V gene: TRBV5-6; clone size: -; CDR3 protein: CASSLWFGGYSNQPQHF; CDR3 DNA: TGTGCCAGCAGCTTGTGGTTTGGGGGTTATAGCAATCAGCCCCAGCATTTT
D gene: TRBD1; J gene: TRBJ1-5; V gene: TRBV7-8; clone size: -; CDR3 protein: CASSPPGTGEGQPQHF; CDR3 DNA: TGTGCCAGCAGCCCTCCCGGGACAGGGGAGGGTCAGCCCCAGCATTTT
D gene: -; J gene: TRBJ2-3; V gene: TRBV4-3; clone size: -; CDR3 protein: CATSERTSTDTQYF; CDR3 DNA: TGCGCCACCAGCGAAAGGACTAGCACAGATACGCAGTATTTT
D gene: TRBD1; J gene: TRBJ1-2; V gene: TRBV19; clone size: -; CDR3 protein: CASSPPGQDIGYTF; CDR3 DNA: TGTGCCAGTAGTCCTCCGGGACAGGACATTGGCTACACCTTC
D gene: -; J gene: TRBJ2-7; V gene: TRBV7-2; clone size: -; CDR3 protein: CASSSQGDYEQYF; CDR3 DNA: TGTGCCAGCAGCTCCCAAGGGGACTACGAGCAGTACTTC
D gene: -; J gene: TRBJ1-1; V gene: TRBV7-2; clone size: once; CDR3 protein: CASSLDYMNAESFF; CDR3 DNA: TGTGCCAGCAGCTTGGACTACATGAACGCGGAATCCTTCTTT
D gene: -; J gene: TRBJ2-7; V gene: TRBV7-2; clone size: many; CDR3 protein: CASSLDFDEQYF; CDR3 DNA: TGTGCCAGCAGCTTAGATTTCGACGAGCAGTACTTC
D gene: -; J gene: TRBJ2-7; V gene: TRBV6-1; clone size: few; CDR3 protein: CASRSGGSYEQYF; CDR3 DNA: TGTGCCAGCAGAAGCGGTGGGTCCTACGAGCAGTACTTC
D gene: -; J gene: TRBJ2-3; V gene: TRBV29-1; clone size: -; CDR3 protein: CSVLLGGTDTQYF; CDR3 DNA: TGCAGCGTTCTCCTCGGGGGCACAGATACGCAGTATTTT
D gene: -; J gene: TRBJ2-5; V gene: TRBV5-6; clone size: -; CDR3 protein: CASSIRSRETQYF; CDR3 DNA: TGTGCCAGCAGCATTCGATCGAGAGAGACCCAGTACTTC
D gene: -; J gene: TRBJ1-2; V gene: TRBV7-9; clone size: -; CDR3 protein: CASSGEGLGYGYTF; CDR3 DNA: TGTGCCAGCAGCGGGGAGGGGCTTGGCTATGGCTACACCTTC